This is a list of T cell receptor beta chains from one sample in a study of T cell responses to AZD1222 COVID-19 vaccine. The data were produced by immunoSEQ multiplex PCR, yet TCRdb's version contains in-frame clones alone and is incomplete. Seen here are roughly 84,000 clones, roughly nine tenths observed once, and the top ten hold 11%. Material: peripheral blood, obtained 28 days after the second AZD1222 dose. These receptors all come from an adult who received the AZD1222 COVID-19 vaccine. Each CDR3 is given with its conserved first and last residue. Each record gives: D gene, J gene, clone size, V gene, CDR3 DNA, CDR3 protein. D genes are given only for firm matches. A clone size is listed for some rows: how often the clone was seen (once, few, many), or a class if it is expanded.

TRBD1,TRBJ1-3,once,TRBV2,TGTGCCAGCAGTCGGACAGGTTTCGGAAACACCATATATTTT,CASSRTGFGNTIYF
.,TRBJ1-2,.,TRBV14,TGTGCCAGCAGCCAAGAAGGGCTCGTGCGGTATGGCTACACCTTC,CASSQEGLVRYGYTF
TRBD2,TRBJ2-3,.,TRBV5-6,TGTGCCAGCAGCCCGGGACTAGCGGGGGGCCCAGATACGCAGTATTTT,CASSPGLAGGPDTQYF
.,TRBJ2-2,.,TRBV7-6,TGTGCCAGCAGCCTTAGGCCCCCAGCGGGGACAAACACCGGGGAGCTGTTTTTT,CASSLRPPAGTNTGELFF
TRBD1,TRBJ1-6,.,TRBV18,TGTGCCAGCTCACCACCGAGGGGGCAGGGTGGTATAGACTCACCCCTCCACTTT,CASSPPRGQGGIDSPLHF
.,TRBJ2-4,.,TRBV7-2,TGTGCCAGCAGCCCCCCAGGACTAGCCAAAAACATTCAGTACTTC,CASSPPGLAKNIQYF
TRBD1,TRBJ2-2,once,TRBV9,TGTGCCAGCGGGACAGGGGGGACCGGGGAGCTGTTTTTT,CASGTGGTGELFF
TRBD1,TRBJ2-5,.,TRBV5-1,TGCGCCAGCAGCTTTTCTCCGGGGACAGGTAAAGAGACCCAGTACTTC,CASSFSPGTGKETQYF
.,TRBJ1-6,.,TRBV27,TGTGCCAGCAGTTTATTAGGGGACGGTTTCTCACCCCTCCACTTT,CASSLLGDGFSPLHF
.,TRBJ1-3,.,TRBV5-6,TGTGCCAGCAGCTTGGGCTCGGACGCTTGGGGAAACACCATATATTTT,CASSLGSDAWGNTIYF
.,TRBJ1-1,.,TRBV18,TGTGCCAGCTCACCACCGCGCCCGATTACTGAAGCTTTCTTT,CASSPPRPITEAFF
.,TRBJ2-1,.,TRBV7-2,TGTGCCAGCAGCTACGCCCCCAGCTCCTACAATGAGCAGTTCTTC,CASSYAPSSYNEQFF
TRBD2,TRBJ2-5,.,TRBV28,TGTGCCAGCAGTTTCACTTCTAGCGGGGGGGTAAACGCCAAAGAGACCCAGTACTTC,CASSFTSSGGVNAKETQYF
TRBD2,TRBJ2-1,.,TRBV7-3,TGTGCCAGCAGCCTCCGACTAGCGGGGGCGAATGAGCAGTTCTTC,CASSLRLAGANEQFF
.,TRBJ1-2,.,TRBV28,TGTGCCAGCAGTTTGACAGCGGGGGGCTACACCTTC,CASSLTAGGYTF
TRBD1,TRBJ2-7,.,TRBV5-4,TGTGCCAGCAGCTTCGCGACAGGGCGCAACGAGCAGTACTTC,CASSFATGRNEQYF
TRBD1,TRBJ1-5,.,TRBV6-6,TGTGCCAGCAGTGGGGGACAGATCAATCAGCCCCAGCATTTT,CASSGGQINQPQHF
.,TRBJ1-1,.,TRBV10-1,TGCGCCAGCCAGGGATTACCGAACACTGAAGCTTTCTTT,CASQGLPNTEAFF
TRBD1,TRBJ2-3,.,TRBV28,TGTGCCAGCAGAGGTACCAGGGGGTCCCCGCAGTATTTT,CASRGTRGSPQYF
.,TRBJ1-4,.,TRBV5-8,TGTGCCAGCAGCTTGACAGGGCTGAAACTGTTTTTT,CASSLTGLKLFF
.,TRBJ1-6,.,TRBV18,TGTGCCAGCTCACCACCCGGACAGTCCTCCTATAATTCACCCCTCCACTTT,CASSPPGQSSYNSPLHF
.,TRBJ1-4,.,TRBV7-2,TGTGCCAGCAGCCCCAGAACAAGAAATGAAAAACTGTTTTTT,CASSPRTRNEKLFF
.,TRBJ2-7,.,TRBV6-5,TGTGCCAGCAGACGCTATCGGGACAACTACGAGCAGTACTTC,CASRRYRDNYEQYF
.,TRBJ2-1,few,TRBV24-1,TGTGCCACCAGTGACCCCGCGGGAGGAGGACAGGCCTACAATGAGCAGTTCTTC,CATSDPAGGGQAYNEQFF
.,TRBJ1-6,.,TRBV30,TGTGCCTGGAGTGCCGGCCGGCCCACGGCACCCCCCCACTTT,CAWSAGRPTAPPHF
.,TRBJ1-1,few,TRBV10-1,TGCGCCAGCAGTGAACGTGGAGGGATGAACACTGAAGCTTTCTTT,CASSERGGMNTEAFF
.,TRBJ2-3,.,TRBV9,TGTGCCAGCAGCCGGGGTAGCACAGATACGCAGTATTTT,CASSRGSTDTQYF
.,TRBJ1-6,few,TRBV12-3/TRBV12-4,TGTGCCAGCACTTCCGGAGGGGCGTCACCCCTCCACTTT,CASTSGGASPLHF
.,TRBJ1-1,.,TRBV7-2,TGTGCCAGCAGCTTAAGAAGGGAGGCGGGGACTGAAGCTTTCTTT,CASSLRREAGTEAFF
TRBD1,TRBJ2-1,.,TRBV6-5,TGTGCCAGCAGTTTGGACAGGGCCAGCTCCTACAATGAGCAGTTCTTC,CASSLDRASSYNEQFF
.,TRBJ1-6,.,TRBV7-2,TGTGCCAGCAGCTTAAACCGTGTTCGGGGCGATTCACCCCTCCACTTT,CASSLNRVRGDSPLHF
TRBD1,TRBJ2-7,.,TRBV28,TGTGCCAGCAGTCCCCTCACAGGGGCGTCCTACGAGCAGTACTTC,CASSPLTGASYEQYF
TRBD1,TRBJ1-2,.,TRBV10-3,TGTGCCATCAGTGAGGACAGGGTCTTGGGCTACACCTTC,CAISEDRVLGYTF
.,TRBJ1-2,.,TRBV28,TGTGCAATCGGCGGGAGATACTATGGCTACACCTTC,CAIGGRYYGYTF
TRBD1,TRBJ1-2,.,TRBV9,TGTGCCAGCAGCGTAGAGGGACAGGGAACCTATGGCTACACCTTC,CASSVEGQGTYGYTF
.,TRBJ2-3,.,TRBV4-3,TGCGCCAGCAGCCAAGTCAGTGTCCCAGATACGCAGTATTTT,CASSQVSVPDTQYF
.,TRBJ2-6,.,TRBV5-1,TGCGCCAGCAGCTTGTCAGCGGGGGCCAACGTCCTGACTTTC,CASSLSAGANVLTF
.,TRBJ1-2,.,TRBV19,TGTGCCAGTCTGGGGGTGTATGGCTACACCTTC,CASLGVYGYTF
TRBD1,TRBJ1-6,.,TRBV5-5,TGTGCCAGCAGCTCCGGGACAGGGTTCAATTCACCCCTCCACTTT,CASSSGTGFNSPLHF
.,TRBJ1-1,.,TRBV20-1,TGCAGTGCTAGTGAGGGGGTTATGAACACTGAAGCTTTCTTT,CSASEGVMNTEAFF
TRBD2,TRBJ2-5,.,TRBV6-2/TRBV6-3,TGTGCCAGCAGCCCCCATACAGCGGGACAAGAGACCCAGTACTTC,CASSPHTAGQETQYF